This TCR beta chain emerged from a study of early T cells in non-severe SARS-CoV-2 infection. Background on the study: Sequencing of unsorted whole blood was done on bulk RNA, leaving chains unpaired. The study, taken as a whole, reports: Matches to VDJdb favored anti-spike CD8 responses and missed private and CD4 specificities.

Looked up from germline, CDR1 is SQVTM and CDR2 is ANQGSEA. Trimming cost V 0 bases and J 2 bases, with 8 bases left between them. This CDR3 is built from 14 residues. Unique molecular identifiers were affixed to single, distinct cDNA molecules. One entry per CDR3 protein, called by TCRdb with MiXCR from the 5' RACE reads. The sample gives about 100,000 distinct CDR3 sequences, about 13% of which show up once; around 2% is in the top ten. Worth noting for this clonotype: The antigen remains undetermined.

This sequence originates from an adult who was a healthcare worker with PCR-confirmed SARS-CoV-2 infection or an uninfected control (not recorded which). This chain joins TRBV29-1 and TRBJ2-1; no clear D gene. The sequencing sample was made of whole blood. CDR3 nucleotides: TGCAGCGTTGAAGATCGTTCAGCCTACAATGAGCAGTTCTTC. Translated, it gives CSVEDRSAYNEQFF.